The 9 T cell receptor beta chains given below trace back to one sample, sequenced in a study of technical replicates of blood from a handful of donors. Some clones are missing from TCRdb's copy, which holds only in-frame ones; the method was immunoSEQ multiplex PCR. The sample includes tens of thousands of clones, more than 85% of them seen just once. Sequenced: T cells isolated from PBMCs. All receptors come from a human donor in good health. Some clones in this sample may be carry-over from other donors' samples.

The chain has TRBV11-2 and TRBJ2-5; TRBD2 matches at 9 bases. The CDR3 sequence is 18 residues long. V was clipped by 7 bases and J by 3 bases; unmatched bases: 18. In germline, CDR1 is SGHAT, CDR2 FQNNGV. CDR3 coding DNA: TGTGCCAGCAACCTATTAGCGGGAGCTAGAGGGGTGGAAGAGACCCAGTACTTC. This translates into CASNLLAGARGVEETQYF. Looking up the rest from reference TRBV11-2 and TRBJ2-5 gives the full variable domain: EAGVAQSPRYKIIEKRQSVAFWCNPISGHATLYWYQQILGQGPKLLIQFQNNGVVDDSQLPKDRFSAERLKGVDSTLKIQPAKLEDSAVYLCASNLLAGARGVEETQYFGPGTRLLVL.

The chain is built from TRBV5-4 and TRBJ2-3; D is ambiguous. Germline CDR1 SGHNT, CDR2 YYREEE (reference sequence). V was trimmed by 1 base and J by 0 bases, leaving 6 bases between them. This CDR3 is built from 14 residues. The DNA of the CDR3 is TGTGCCAGCAGCTTGCGGAGCAGCACAGATACGCAGTATTTT. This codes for CASSLRSSTDTQYF.

The CDR3 sequence is CASSYNNNEQFF. CDR3 DNA sequence: TGTGCCAGCAGTTACAATAACAATGAGCAGTTCTTC. V is TRBV6-5 and J is TRBJ2-1; D not resolved. V gave up 2 bases and J gave up 5 bases, with 4 bases separating them. Germline V gives CDR1 MNHEY, CDR2 SVGAGI. This CDR3 is 12 amino acids long.

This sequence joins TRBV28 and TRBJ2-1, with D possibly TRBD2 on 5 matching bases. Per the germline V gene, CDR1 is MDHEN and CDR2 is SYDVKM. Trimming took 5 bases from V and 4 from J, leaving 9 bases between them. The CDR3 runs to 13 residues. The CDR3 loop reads CASSIDYYNEQFF. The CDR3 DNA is TGTGCCAGCAGTATAGACTATTACAATGAGCAGTTCTTC.

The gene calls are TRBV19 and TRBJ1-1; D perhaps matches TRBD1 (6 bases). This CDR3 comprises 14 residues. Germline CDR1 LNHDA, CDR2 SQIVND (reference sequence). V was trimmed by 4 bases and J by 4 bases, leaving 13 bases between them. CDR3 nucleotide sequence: TGTGCCAGTAGTAGGGGGCCTACGGCCACTGAAGCTTTCTTT. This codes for CASSRGPTATEAFF.

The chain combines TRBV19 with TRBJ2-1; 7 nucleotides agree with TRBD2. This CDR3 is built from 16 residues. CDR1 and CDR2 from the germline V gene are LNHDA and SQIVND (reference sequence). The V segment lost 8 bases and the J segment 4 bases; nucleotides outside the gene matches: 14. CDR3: CASGASGSGRYNEQFF. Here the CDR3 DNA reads TGTGCCAGTGGGGCTAGCGGATCCGGGAGGTACAATGAGCAGTTCTTC.

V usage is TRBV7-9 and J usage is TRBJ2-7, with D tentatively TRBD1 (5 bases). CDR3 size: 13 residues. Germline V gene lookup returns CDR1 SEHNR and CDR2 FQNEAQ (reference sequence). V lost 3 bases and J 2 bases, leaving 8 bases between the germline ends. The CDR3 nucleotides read TGTGCCAGCAGCTTGACAGAAACCTACGAGCAGTACTTC. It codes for CASSLTETYEQYF.

The CDR3 here is CASSFADSQETQYF. CDR3 nucleotides: TGCGCCAGCAGCTTCGCAGACTCGCAAGAGACCCAGTACTTC. This chain joins TRBV5-1 and TRBJ2-5; D unresolved. The CDR3 totals 14 residues. The germline gives CDR1 SGHRS, CDR2 YFSETQ. V lost 2 bases and J 2 bases, leaving 10 bases between the germline ends.

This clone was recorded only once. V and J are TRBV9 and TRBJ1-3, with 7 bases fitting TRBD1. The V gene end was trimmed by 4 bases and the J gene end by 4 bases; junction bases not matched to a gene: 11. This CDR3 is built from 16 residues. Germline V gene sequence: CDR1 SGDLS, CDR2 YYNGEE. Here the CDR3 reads CASSPSLTGTGNTIYF. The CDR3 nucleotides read TGTGCCAGCAGCCCGTCTCTGACAGGGACCGGAAACACCATATATTTT.